The 29 T cell receptor beta chains below all came from one sample that was sequenced in a study of blood T cell repertoires in COVID-19. The data were produced by immunoSEQ multiplex PCR, yet TCRdb's version contains in-frame clones alone and is incomplete. The table shows 240,000 or so clones, with 88% occurring only once. Sequenced material: peripheral blood. Every receptor here comes from a woman aged 30 to 39 with acute or convalescent COVID-19.

The J gene is TRBJ1-3, the V gene TRBV6-6; D is undetermined. This CDR3 is 16 amino acids long. Germline CDR1 is MNHNY and CDR2 is SVGAGI (reference sequence). Trimming removed 4 bases at V and 0 bases at J, with 13 bases between. The CDR3: CASSSALRDSGNTIYF. The CDR3 nucleotides are TGTGCCAGCAGTTCAGCGCTGAGAGACTCTGGAAACACCATATATTTT.

The chain has TRBV30 and TRBJ2-5; possible D gene TRBD1, 5 bases. CDR3 size: 15 residues. CDR1 GTSNPN and CDR2 SVGIG come from the germline V gene (reference sequence). Trimming took off 0 bases at V and 5 bases at J, with 16 bases between the two ends. The CDR3 loop is CAWSVVGGARETQYF. The CDR3, as DNA: TGTGCCTGGAGTGTAGTCGGTGGGGCGCGGGAGACCCAGTACTTC.

V is TRBV18 and J is TRBJ2-7; 12 bases map to TRBD2. The CDR3 consists of 18 residues. Germline assignment: CDR1 KGHSH and CDR2 LQKENI. J gave up 6 bases and V 4 bases, and 16 bases lay outside the gene matches. The CDR3 DNA reads TGTGCCAGCTCACGAGAATTGAGACTAGCGGGAGAACTGGGCGAGCAGTACTTC. Translating gives CASSRELRLAGELGEQYF.

This chain connects TRBV3-1 (or the pseudogene TRBV3-2) to TRBJ1-4; no firm D call. Germline V gene sequence: CDR1 LGHDT, CDR2 YNNKEL (reference sequence). Trimming pared 1 base from V and 14 bases from J, leaving 11 bases between. The CDR3 covers 12 residues. The CDR3 reads CASSQGYQALFF. The CDR3 DNA reads TGTGCCAGCAGCCAAGGGTACCAGGCCCTGTTTTTT.

This chain joins TRBV19 and TRBJ2-7; 9 nucleotides match TRBD2. The CDR3 contains 14 residues. Germline V lookup: CDR1 LNHDA, CDR2 SQIVND (reference sequence). The J segment lost 3 bases and the V segment lost 8 bases, leaving 8 bases of the junction unmatched. The CDR3 region is CASASASGNYEQYF. The CDR3 DNA is TGTGCCAGTGCCTCGGCTAGCGGGAACTACGAGCAGTACTTC.

The rearrangement uses TRBV6-5 and TRBJ2-5; TRBD1 aligns across 8 bases. V trimming: 2 bases; J trimming: 5 bases; junction bases outside the gene matches: 4. The germline gives CDR1 MNHEY, CDR2 SVGAGI. The CDR3 has 14 residues. The CDR3 is CASSYGQGGETQYF. CDR3 in DNA: TGTGCCAGCAGTTACGGACAGGGCGGCGAGACCCAGTACTTC.

This clone occurred a few times. The V call is TRBV5-4, the J call TRBJ2-5; TRBD2 matches at 7 bases. Germline V gene lookup returns CDR1 SGHNT and CDR2 YYREEE (reference sequence). The CDR3 totals 15 residues. Trimming removed 2 bases from V and 3 bases from J; junction bases left unmatched: 7. CDR3 amino acids: CASSLSSLAEETQYF. The DNA for the CDR3 is TGTGCCAGCAGCTTATCGAGTCTAGCGGAAGAGACCCAGTACTTC.

J is TRBJ2-7 and V is TRBV30, with 10 bases identical to TRBD2. The V segment lost 2 bases and the J segment 0 bases; nucleotides outside the gene matches: 4. The CDR3 is 15 amino acids. From germline, CDR1 is GTSNPN and CDR2 SVGIG (reference sequence). The CDR3 reads CAWSPGTSASYEQYF. The CDR3 nucleotides are TGTGCCTGGAGTCCCGGGACTAGCGCCTCCTACGAGCAGTACTTC.

This chain links TRBV7-5 with TRBJ1-1; the table assigns TRBD1, which was not confirmed against the DNA. TRBV7-5 is annotated as a pseudogene. The CDR3 contains 15 residues. In nucleotides, the CDR3 is TGTGCCAGAAGCGCATTAGACAGGGATTGCACTGAAGCTTTCTTT. Translation gives CARSALDRDCTEAFF.

The chain combines TRBV10-3 with TRBJ2-7; D remains ambiguous. CDR1 and CDR2 from the germline V gene are ENHRY and SYGVKD. Trimming cost V 5 bases and J 3 bases, with 8 bases left between them. The CDR3 spans 12 residues. The CDR3 DNA is TGTGCCATCAGTCTTAACAACTACGAGCAGTACTTC. Protein sequence: CAISLNNYEQYF.

This chain uses TRBV6-2 or TRBV6-3 with TRBJ2-5; D not resolved. Trimming took 2 bases from V and 6 from J, leaving 10 bases between them. The CDR3 has 13 residues. CDR1 and CDR2 (germline): MNHEY, SVGEGT. CDR3 loop: CASSYQVLKTQYF. CDR3 in DNA: TGTGCCAGCAGTTACCAGGTTTTGAAGACCCAGTACTTC.

This chain links TRBV9 with TRBJ2-3; 11 nucleotides match TRBD2. The CDR3 extends over 16 amino acids. Germline CDR1 and CDR2: SGDLS and YYNGEE. The ends lost 0 bases at V and 4 bases at J; junction bases unmatched: 4. The CDR3 DNA reads as TGTGCCAGCAGCGTAGGAGATAGCGGGAGGGCAGATACGCAGTATTTT. It encodes CASSVGDSGRADTQYF.

The rearrangement uses TRBV2 and TRBJ2-1; 13 bases match TRBD2. V dropped 6 bases and J dropped 5; count of bases not matched to a gene: 10. The CDR3 loop spans 17 amino acids. Germline CDR1 reads SNHLY; CDR2 reads FYNNEI. The CDR3 loop is CASRKTPGTSGNNEQFF. DNA for the CDR3: TGTGCCAGCAGAAAAACCCCCGGGACTAGCGGGAACAATGAGCAGTTCTTC.

In the case of this clone: This same CDR3 is encoded by further DNA sequences in the sample. The V call is TRBV6-5, the J call TRBJ2-2; no firm D call. CDR3 length: 12 amino acids. V lost 3 bases and J 6 bases, leaving 5 bases between the germline ends. Germline-derived CDR1 and CDR2 are MNHEY and SVGAGI. Here the CDR3 reads CASSYRAGELFF. CDR3 bases: TGTGCCAGCAGTTATAGAGCCGGGGAGCTGTTTTTT.

This clone was observed a few times. The rearrangement uses TRBV4-1 and TRBJ2-5; TRBD1 agrees at 7 bases. The CDR3 runs 16 residues. V was clipped by 5 bases and J by 5 bases; unmatched bases: 14. Germline values: CDR1 MGHRA, CDR2 YSYEKL. The CDR3 reads CASSTAETGSVETQYF. The DNA of the CDR3 is TGCGCCAGCAGCACCGCTGAGACAGGGAGTGTGGAGACCCAGTACTTC.

This clone was seen only once. The CDR3 loop reads CSGRRQNGYTF. CDR3 DNA sequence: TGCAGCGGGAGAAGACAGAATGGCTACACCTTC. The genes are TRBV29-1 and TRBJ1-2; D perhaps matches TRBD1 (5 bases). CDR1 is SQVTM and CDR2 is ANQGSEA in the germline V gene. This CDR3 is 11 amino acids long. The V gene lost 7 bases and the J gene lost 6 bases, with 12 bases spanning the gap.

This clone was detected once. This rearrangement joins TRBV2 to TRBJ1-3; weak D call: TRBD1 (5 bases). Germline values: CDR1 SNHLY, CDR2 FYNNEI. The CDR3 loop spans 15 amino acids. Trimming stripped 6 bases from V and 2 bases from J, with 14 bases between. The CDR3: CASRQGTGAGNTIYF. The CDR3 coding sequence is TGTGCCAGCAGGCAGGGCACCGGTGCTGGAAACACCATATATTTT.

The CDR3 region is CASSLNGYEQYF. The CDR3 bases are TGTGCCAGCAGCTTAAACGGCTACGAGCAGTACTTC. The chain carries TRBV7-2 and TRBJ2-7, with D unresolved. The CDR3 has 12 residues. Trimming left V 2 bases short and J 3 bases short, with 5 bases between. Germline V lookup: CDR1 SGHTA, CDR2 FQGNSA.

The chain employs TRBV11-3 and TRBJ1-3; D gene uncertain. V gave up 5 bases and J gave up 0 bases, with 5 bases separating them. The CDR3 loop spans 13 amino acids. From germline, CDR1 is SGHNT and CDR2 YENEEA. Here the CDR3 reads CASSLGSGNTIYF. As DNA, the CDR3 is TGTGCCAGCAGCCTCGGCTCTGGAAACACCATATATTTT. Looking up the rest from reference TRBV11-3 and TRBJ1-3 gives the full variable domain: EAGVVQSPRYKIIEKKQPVAFWCNPISGHNTLYWYLQNLGQGPELLIRYENEEAVDDSQLPKDRFSAERLKGVDSTLKIQPAELGDSAVYLCASSLGSGNTIYFGEGSWLTVV.

The J gene is TRBJ1-3, the V gene TRBV27; possible D gene TRBD1, 5 bases. CDR3 length equals 13 residues. Germline-derived CDR1 and CDR2 are MNHEY and SMNVEV (reference sequence). V was cut by 6 bases and J by 2 bases, with 8 bases left in between. CDR3 sequence reads: CASREGTGNTIYF. The DNA of the CDR3 is TGTGCCAGCAGGGAGGGGACTGGAAACACCATATATTTT.

The rearrangement joins TRBV27 to TRBJ2-7; 12 bases match TRBD2. CDR1 is MNHEY and CDR2 is SMNVEV in the germline V gene (reference sequence). Unmatched junction bases numbered 5, after V lost 5 bases and J lost 3 bases. CDR3 length: 15 amino acids. CDR3 nucleotides: TGTGCCAGCAGTGATGGACTAGCGGGAATCTACGAGCAGTACTTC. This gives the protein CASSDGLAGIYEQYF.

J is TRBJ2-6 and V is TRBV7-9; tentatively, D is TRBD2 (6 bases). The germline V gene has CDR1 SEHNR and CDR2 FQNEAQ (reference sequence). The length of the CDR3 is 15 residues. V was shortened by 3 bases and J by 1 base, with 7 bases between the two germline ends. This CDR3 reads CASSLAGSGANVLTF. The CDR3 DNA is TGTGCCAGCAGCTTGGCGGGGTCTGGGGCCAACGTCCTGACTTTC. Full variable domain (rest looked up from reference TRBV7-9 and TRBJ2-6): DTGVSQNPRHKITKRGQNVTFRCDPISEHNRLYWYRQTLGQGPEFLTYFQNEAQLEKSRLLSDRFSAERPKGSFSTLEIQRTEQGDSAMYLCASSLAGSGANVLTFGAGSRLTVL.

A single count supports this clone. J is TRBJ2-1 and V is TRBV5-1, with 12 bases aligning to TRBD2. Germline V gene lookup returns CDR1 SGHRS and CDR2 YFSETQ. V lost 4 bases and J lost 8; bases outside the gene matches: 7. The CDR3 totals 15 residues. CDR3 sequence reads: CASSVTSGRGYEQFF. The CDR3 nucleotides are TGCGCCAGCAGCGTGACTAGCGGGAGAGGGTATGAGCAGTTCTTC.

This chain connects TRBV24-1 to TRBJ2-1; 7 nucleotides agree with TRBD2. V was clipped by 3 bases and J by 0 bases; unmatched bases: 7. The CDR3 sequence is 17 residues long. Germline CDR1 KGHDR, CDR2 SFDVKD. The CDR3 loop is CATSDATSTSSYNEQFF. The CDR3 DNA follows: TGTGCCACCAGTGATGCGACTAGCACGAGCTCCTACAATGAGCAGTTCTTC.

The V call is TRBV4-1, the J call TRBJ2-2; 8 nucleotides line up with TRBD1. CDR3 size: 17 residues. Germline V gene sequence: CDR1 MGHRA, CDR2 YSYEKL. With V trimmed by 0 bases and J by 2 bases, 5 bases remained unmatched. The DNA for the CDR3 is TGCGCCAGCAGCCAAGATGGCCAGGGGGCAAACACCGGGGAGCTGTTTTTT. Encoded protein: CASSQDGQGANTGELFF.

J is TRBJ1-1 and V is TRBV7-9; D might be TRBD1 (6 bases). V lost 0 bases and J 6 bases, leaving 14 bases between the germline ends. Germline V gene data show CDR1 as SEHNR and CDR2 as FQNEAQ (reference sequence). The CDR3 has 15 residues. This CDR3 is CASSLAGRGGPEAFF. CDR3 sequence (DNA): TGTGCCAGCAGCTTAGCGGGCAGGGGTGGCCCTGAAGCTTTCTTT.

The J gene is TRBJ2-3, the V gene TRBV7-7; 10 positions match TRBD2. V shed 5 bases and J 5 bases; nucleotides not matched to a gene: 7. Germline V CDR1 and CDR2: SSHAT, FNYEAQ (reference sequence). The CDR3 loop spans 15 amino acids. The CDR3 DNA follows: TGTGCCAGCAGCCTCAGCGGGAGGGAGGGAGATACGCAGTATTTT. Translated, it gives CASSLSGREGDTQYF.

V usage is TRBV6-2 or TRBV6-3 and J usage is TRBJ2-2; D ambiguous. V lost 3 bases and J 1 base, leaving 9 bases between the germline ends. The CDR3 runs 15 residues. Germline V gene sequence: CDR1 MNHEY, CDR2 SVGEGT. CDR3 region: CASSYFSRNTGELFF. DNA of the CDR3: TGTGCCAGCAGTTATTTTTCTCGGAACACCGGGGAGCTGTTTTTT.

This clone has more than one count but fewer than ten. This rearrangement joins TRBV30 to TRBJ1-2; 11 nucleotides match TRBD1. V dropped 6 bases and J dropped 7; count of bases not matched to a gene: 7. The CDR3 covers 13 residues. Germline loops: CDR1 GTSNPN, CDR2 SVGIG (reference sequence). The CDR3 nucleotides read TGTGCCTGCCAGAGGACAGGGGGCAGTGGCTACACCTTC. Its protein product is CACQRTGGSGYTF.